Below, 22 T cell receptor beta chains from the same sample are listed, as sequenced in a study of early T cells in non-severe SARS-CoV-2 infection. MiXCR, applied by TCRdb to the 5' RACE reads, yields one record per CDR3 protein. Of around 50,000 distinct CDR3 sequences listed, around 4% are singletons. Sequenced: whole blood. Every receptor here comes from an adult who was a healthcare worker with PCR-confirmed SARS-CoV-2 infection or an uninfected control (not recorded which).

This clonotype was recorded many times. CDR3 in DNA: TGTGCCAGCAGTTACCCCCAGGAGGGGAGCATTCAGTACTTC. Amino acid sequence: CASSYPQEGSIQYF. The rearrangement links TRBV6-2 or TRBV6-3 to TRBJ2-4; D is possibly TRBD2 (6 bases). The CDR3 runs to 14 residues. CDR1 is MNHEY, CDR2 SVGEGT, per germline. Trimming took 2 bases from V and 9 from J, leaving 14 bases between them.

This clonotype has ten or more counts. The chain is built from TRBV7-3 and TRBJ2-5; 14 bases align to TRBD2. The CDR3 contains 15 residues. V was pared by 6 bases and J by 2 bases, with 2 bases of the junction left unmatched. Germline CDR1 and CDR2: SGHTA and FQGTGA. The CDR3 spells CASSRTSGRQETQYF. CDR3 nucleotide sequence: TGTGCCAGCAGTCGGACTAGCGGGAGGCAAGAGACCCAGTACTTC.

The sample holds many counts of this clonotype. The chain employs TRBV5-1 and TRBJ2-3, with D uncertain. The germline V gene has CDR1 SGHRS and CDR2 YFSETQ. This CDR3 spans 15 amino acids. V was trimmed by 0 bases and J by 0 bases, leaving 8 bases between them. In DNA form, the CDR3 reads TGCGCCAGCAGCTTGGAGGATACTAGCACAGATACGCAGTATTTT. Protein sequence: CASSLEDTSTDTQYF.

This clonotype came up many times. The V call is TRBV10-3, the J call TRBJ1-5; D might be TRBD1 (5 bases). The CDR3 sequence is 15 residues long. The germline gives CDR1 ENHRY, CDR2 SYGVKD. The germline V and J ends were trimmed by 5 bases and 1 base, with 12 bases remaining between them. CDR3 region: CAISTQGESNQPQHF. The CDR3 DNA sequence: TGTGCCATCAGTACCCAGGGCGAGAGCAATCAGCCCCAGCATTTT.

This clonotype has just one count. This chain connects TRBV30 to TRBJ1-2, with D maybe TRBD1 (5 bases). Trimming took off 3 bases at V and 6 bases at J, with 20 bases between the two ends. Germline CDR1 reads GTSNPN; CDR2 reads SVGIG (reference sequence). CDR3 length: 15 amino acids. CDR3 nucleotide sequence: TGTGCCTGGAGGGCCCCGGGACCGCAGACTCATGGCTACACCTTC. Its translation is CAWRAPGPQTHGYTF. The complete variable domain, with remaining parts taken from reference TRBV30 and TRBJ1-2, reads SQTIHQWPATLVQPVGSPLSLECTVEGTSNPNLYWYRQAAGRGLQLLFYSVGIGQISSEVPQNLSASRPQDRQFILSSKKLLLSDSGFYLCAWRAPGPQTHGYTFGSGTRLTVV.

This clonotype was detected many times. The chain uses TRBV6-5 and TRBJ1-1; 7 bases match TRBD1. CDR1 MNHEY and CDR2 SVGAGI come from the germline V gene. The CDR3 extends over 15 amino acids. V lost 2 bases, J lost 4 bases, and 7 bases stayed unmatched. This CDR3 is CASSYRQGVGTEAFF. CDR3 bases: TGTGCCAGCAGTTACAGACAGGGTGTGGGCACTGAAGCTTTCTTT.

This clonotype was seen more than once but under ten times. V gene TRBV5-1 combines with J gene TRBJ1-4; maybe TRBD1 (5 bases). CDR1 and CDR2 (germline): SGHRS, YFSETQ. The CDR3 totals 14 residues. V dropped 3 bases and J dropped 7 bases, with 13 bases sitting between them. CDR3 sequence (DNA): TGCGCCAGCAGCTCCGGGGGGACGGGTGAAAAACTGTTTTTT. Its protein is CASSSGGTGEKLFF. The variable domain in full, completed from reference TRBV5-1 and TRBJ1-4, reads KAGVTQTPRYLIKTRGQQVTLSCSPISGHRSVSWYQQTPGQGLQFLFEYFSETQRNKGNFPGRFSGRQFSNSRSEMNVSTLELGDSALYLCASSSGGTGEKLFFGSGTQLSVL.

The genes are TRBV20-1 and TRBJ2-1; the D is unclear. CDR3 length equals 12 residues. Germline loops: CDR1 DFQATT, CDR2 SNEGSKA (reference sequence). V gave up 6 bases and J gave up 3 bases, with 9 bases separating them. DNA for the CDR3: TGCAGTGCCCGGGCCTACTACAATGAGCAGTTCTTC. The encoded protein is CSARAYYNEQFF.

This clonotype has a count of ten or more. The CDR3 DNA sequence: TGTGCCAGCAGCCAAGGCGCCAGCTACGAGCAGTACTTC. It specifies CASSQGASYEQYF. The chain carries TRBV14 and TRBJ2-7; no clear D. Trimming stripped 1 base from V and 3 bases from J, with 7 bases between. Germline CDR1 reads SGHDN; CDR2 reads FVKESK. This CDR3 contains 13 residues.

The chain carries TRBV7-9 and TRBJ2-5, with 8 bases lining up with TRBD2. The J segment lost 2 bases and the V segment lost 3 bases, leaving 2 bases of the junction unmatched. Germline CDR1 and CDR2: SEHNR and FQNEAQ (reference sequence). The CDR3 is 14 amino acids. CDR3 amino acids: CASSLGTRQETQYF. The CDR3, as DNA: TGTGCCAGCAGCTTGGGGACTAGGCAAGAGACCCAGTACTTC. Filled out from reference TRBV7-9 and TRBJ2-5, the complete variable domain reads DTGVSQNPRHKITKRGQNVTFRCDPISEHNRLYWYRQTLGQGPEFLTYFQNEAQLEKSRLLSDRFSAERPKGSFSTLEIQRTEQGDSAMYLCASSLGTRQETQYFGPGTRLLVL.

This clonotype was detected a few times. J is TRBJ2-1 and V is TRBV12-3 or TRBV12-4; D unresolved. The CDR3 contains 15 residues. The V end lost 3 bases, the J end lost 4 bases, and 13 bases lay between the germline ends. CDR3 in DNA: TGTGCCAGCAGTTTGTCGTCAGAAAAGTACAATGAGCAGTTCTTC. Its translation: CASSLSSEKYNEQFF.

This clonotype was detected many times. The genes are TRBV19 and TRBJ1-5, with no clear D. The CDR3 runs to 12 residues. Per the germline V gene, CDR1 is LNHDA and CDR2 is SQIVND (reference sequence). Trimming took off 5 bases at V and 1 base at J, with 3 bases between the two ends. The CDR3 here is CASSGSNQPQHF. CDR3 sequence (DNA): TGTGCCAGTAGTGGAAGCAATCAGCCCCAGCATTTT.

This clonotype was observed many times. The chain recombines TRBV12-3 or TRBV12-4 with TRBJ2-7; 8 bases fit TRBD2. V was pared by 6 bases and J by 0 bases, with 7 bases of the junction left unmatched. The CDR3 is made up of 15 amino acids. The CDR3 DNA sequence: TGTGCCAGCAGGAAAAGCGGGGGACACTCCTACGAGCAGTACTTC. It is translated as CASRKSGGHSYEQYF.

This clonotype showed up many times. The genes are TRBV21-1 and TRBJ2-2; TRBD1 is taken as the D call from the table, unchecked against the DNA. TRBV21-1 is termed a pseudogene. There are 24 residues in the CDR3. The CDR3 sequence is CASSKRTGISVCPGPPANTGELFF. The CDR3 region has the DNA TGTGCCAGCAGCAAAAGGACAGGGATCTCTGTTTGCCCTGGACCACCCGCGAACACCGGGGAGCTGTTTTTT.

There are many counts of this clonotype. The J gene is TRBJ2-2, the V gene TRBV20-1; tentative D call: TRBD1 (5 bases). Germline V gene data show CDR1 as DFQATT and CDR2 as SNEGSKA (reference sequence). The CDR3 runs to 14 residues. V gave up 2 bases and J gave up 2 bases, with 9 bases separating them. The chain's CDR3 is CSARPGSNTGELFF. The CDR3 DNA sequence: TGCAGTGCTAGACCAGGGTCAAACACCGGGGAGCTGTTTTTT.

This clonotype was detected ten times or more. V usage is TRBV9 and J usage is TRBJ2-3; D may be TRBD2 (5 bases). Germline-derived CDR1 and CDR2 are SGDLS and YYNGEE. This CDR3 has 16 amino acids. Between the trimmed V and J ends, which lost 4 bases and 0 bases, there was a span of 15 bases. CDR3 in amino acids: CASSSPPGISTDTQYF. The CDR3 DNA reads TGTGCCAGCAGCTCCCCACCGGGGATTAGCACAGATACGCAGTATTTT.

This clonotype was seen a few times. V is TRBV14 and J is TRBJ1-4; D might be TRBD1 (6 bases). Germline assignment: CDR1 SGHDN and CDR2 FVKESK. Trimming cost V 3 bases and J 8 bases, with 19 bases left between them. The length of the CDR3 is 16 residues. CDR3: CASSQLGGGTKEKLFF. The CDR3 DNA follows: TGTGCCAGCAGCCAGCTAGGAGGGGGGACCAAAGAAAAACTGTTTTTT.

This clonotype was seen ten or more times. The J gene is TRBJ2-1, the V gene TRBV11-1; 8 bases match TRBD2. Germline values: CDR1 SGHAT, CDR2 FQDESV (reference sequence). V gave up 3 bases and J gave up 9 bases; unmatched junction bases: 10. The CDR3 sequence is 15 residues long. CDR3 in DNA: TGTGCCAGCAGCTTCGTTCGCGGGGGGTATAGTGAGCAGTTCTTC. Amino acids: CASSFVRGGYSEQFF.

In its sample, this clonotype ranks as medium-sized (0.01 to 0.1%). The chain combines TRBV7-9 with TRBJ2-3; the D is unclear. The CDR3 length is 14 residues. Germline assignment: CDR1 SEHNR and CDR2 FQNEAQ (reference sequence). V gave up 1 base and J gave up 3 bases, with 8 bases separating them. The CDR3 DNA sequence: TGTGCCAGCAGCTTAGGGTCCACGACAGATACGCAGTATTTT. Translation: CASSLGSTTDTQYF.

In its sample, this clonotype was seen many times. V gene TRBV7-2 combines with J gene TRBJ2-3; no reliable D call. The CDR3 extends over 14 amino acids. V lost 3 bases, J lost 4 bases, and 11 bases lay in between. CDR1 is SGHTA, CDR2 FQGNSA, per germline. CDR3 DNA sequence: TGTGCCAGCAGCTTCAAAGGGTCCGCAGATACGCAGTATTTT. Amino acid sequence: CASSFKGSADTQYF. The variable domain in full, completed from reference TRBV7-2 and TRBJ2-3, reads GAGVSQSPSNKVTEKGKDVELRCDPISGHTALYWYRQSLGQGLEFLIYFQGNSAPDKSGLPSDRFSAERTGGSVSTLTIQRTQQEDSAVYLCASSFKGSADTQYFGPGTRLTVL.

This clonotype was counted many times. This chain connects TRBV6-6 to TRBJ2-5; 7 nucleotides match TRBD1. The length of the CDR3 is 16 residues. Per the germline V gene, CDR1 is MNHNY and CDR2 is SVGAGI (reference sequence). With 2 bases clipped from V and 5 bases from J, the junction kept 11 bases outside the gene matches. CDR3 sequence: CASSYTPTGFGETQYF. The CDR3 DNA follows: TGTGCCAGCAGTTACACCCCGACAGGGTTTGGCGAGACCCAGTACTTC.

This clonotype was observed at least ten times. The chain employs TRBV3-1 and TRBJ1-3, with D possibly being TRBD1 (5 bases). Deletions cut 1 base from V and 5 bases from J, with 6 bases between. Germline CDR1 is LGHDT and CDR2 is YNNKEL (reference sequence). The CDR3 contains 13 residues. The CDR3 bases are TGTGCCAGCAGCCAAGGACAGAGAAACACCATATATTTT. Protein: CASSQGQRNTIYF.